Below, 21 T cell receptor beta chains from the same sample are listed, as sequenced in a study of T cells of healthy individuals. TCRdb reprocessed the 5' RACE reads with MiXCR, giving one entry per CDR3 protein. The data show tens of thousands of distinct CDR3 sequences, with about 15% seen just once and about 16% held by the top ten. These receptor sequences come from a human donor in good health.

On this clonotype: Since a much larger clone is just one base distant, this may be a read error. The rearrangement uses TRBV6-4 and TRBJ1-4; 7 bases align to TRBD1. In germline, CDR1 is MRHNA, CDR2 SNTAGT. The CDR3 is 17 amino acids. CDR3 loop: CASTDRVSRVTNEKLFF. The CDR3 DNA reads TGTGCCAGCACTGACAGGGTATCCAGGGTTACTAATGAAAAACTGTTTTTT.

This clonotype has ten or more counts. The V call is TRBV27, the J call TRBJ2-7, with 9 bases aligning to TRBD2. CDR1 and CDR2 from the germline V gene are MNHEY and SMNVEV (reference sequence). Unmatched junction bases numbered 4, after V lost 2 bases and J lost 2 bases. CDR3 length equals 15 residues. This chain's CDR3 is CASSLAASGTYEQYF. The CDR3 DNA reads TGTGCCAGCAGTTTAGCGGCTAGCGGGACCTACGAGCAGTACTTC.

This clonotype was recorded many times. The chain joins TRBV2 to TRBJ1-6; 7 nucleotides agree with TRBD1. This CDR3 has 15 residues. The germline V gene has CDR1 SNHLY and CDR2 FYNNEI. Trimming took 6 bases from V and 3 from J; bases not matched to a gene: 5. CDR3 sequence reads: CASSRDRIYNSPLHF. The CDR3 coding sequence is TGTGCCAGCAGCCGGGACAGAATCTATAATTCACCCCTCCACTTT. Using reference TRBV2 and TRBJ1-6 for the parts outside the CDR3, the full variable domain is EPEVTQTPSHQVTQMGQEVILRCVPISNHLYFYWYRQILGQKVEFLVSFYNNEISEKSEIFDDQFSVERPDGSNFTLKIRSTKLEDSAMYFCASSRDRIYNSPLHFGNGTRLTVT.

The rearrangement joins TRBV6-1 to TRBJ2-5; 9 nucleotides line up with TRBD2. Trimming cost V 11 bases and J 0 bases; bases outside gene matches: 4. This CDR3 has 13 residues. CDR1 is MNHNS and CDR2 is SASEGT in the germline V gene. The CDR3 sequence: CAGGGGYQETQYF. In nucleotides, the CDR3 is TGTGCCGGCGGGGGGGGGTACCAAGAGACCCAGTACTTC.

This clonotype was detected many times. The rearrangement uses TRBV20-1 and TRBJ2-7; D is unclear. Germline CDR1 and CDR2: DFQATT and SNEGSKA (reference sequence). CDR3 length equals 12 residues. The ends were cut back, 2 bases at V and 1 base at J, with 6 bases in the middle. CDR3 DNA sequence: TGCAGTGCTAGACCGGGTTCCTACGAGCAGTACTTC. It specifies CSARPGSYEQYF.

Here the CDR3 DNA reads TGTGCCATCAGTGCCAGGGGACAGGAGCAGTTCTTC. As protein: CAISARGQEQFF. J is TRBJ2-1 and V is TRBV10-3; TRBD1 aligns across 7 bases. This CDR3 spans 12 amino acids. V lost 4 bases and J lost 10; bases outside the gene matches: 4. Germline V gene data show CDR1 as ENHRY and CDR2 as SYGVKD.

This clonotype was detected many times. V is TRBV12-3 or TRBV12-4 and J is TRBJ2-4; 9 nucleotides line up with TRBD1. After removal of 6 bases from V and 1 base from J, the junction contained 7 bases not matched to a gene. The CDR3 is 16 residues long. The CDR3 DNA reads TGTGCCAGCAGGGGCGGGACAGGGAGTGCCAAAAACATTCAGTACTTC. The encoded protein is CASRGGTGSAKNIQYF.

This clonotype was observed a handful of times. The chain employs TRBV5-5 and TRBJ2-2; 12 nucleotides align to TRBD2. With 4 bases clipped from V and 5 bases from J, the junction kept 9 bases outside the gene matches. CDR3 length: 17 residues. Germline assignment: CDR1 SGHKS and CDR2 YYEKEE (reference sequence). The CDR3 here is CASSTGTGLAGTGELFF. CDR3 in DNA: TGTGCCAGCAGCACGGGGACCGGACTAGCGGGAACCGGGGAGCTGTTTTTT.

This clonotype was counted between two and nine times. The chain links TRBV7-3 to TRBJ2-7, with TRBD2 identical over 12 bases. Unmatched junction bases numbered 1, after V lost 1 base and J lost 6 bases. CDR1 and CDR2 from the germline V gene are SGHTA and FQGTGA. The CDR3 is 14 amino acids. The CDR3 DNA sequence: TGTGCCAGCAGCTTAAAGACTAGCGGGGGCGAGCAGTACTTC. Its translation is CASSLKTSGGEQYF.

This clonotype was seen a handful of times. The rearrangement joins TRBV21-1 to TRBJ2-2; the DNA was not used to check the table's D call, TRBD1. TRBV21-1 is given as a pseudogene. This CDR3 comprises 14 residues. The CDR3 sequence: CASSKGQGPGELFF. In DNA form, the CDR3 reads TGTGCCAGCAGCAAAGGACAGGGGCCCGGGGAGCTGTTTTTT.

This clonotype was counted ten times or more. The V call is TRBV5-6, the J call TRBJ2-7, with unresolved D. The V end was cut by 3 bases, the J end by 6 bases, with 16 bases between. The CDR3 totals 14 residues. Germline V gene sequence: CDR1 SGHDT, CDR2 YYEEEE. The CDR3 is CASSSVRTLGEQYF. CDR3 sequence (DNA): TGTGCCAGCAGCTCTGTCAGAACCCTCGGCGAGCAGTACTTC.

Ten or more counts support this clonotype. CDR3 residues: CASSGGAYEQYF. The DNA of the CDR3 is TGTGCCAGCAGTGGGGGGGCCTACGAGCAGTACTTC. The chain combines TRBV25-1 with TRBJ2-7; possibly TRBD2 for D (6 bases). CDR3 length equals 12 residues. The V end lost 4 bases, the J end lost 2 bases, and 6 bases lay between the germline ends. Germline CDR1 and CDR2: MGHDK and SYGVNS.

This clonotype was detected a few times. The CDR3 protein is CASSFDRVTDTQYF. The DNA of the CDR3 is TGTGCCAGCAGTTTCGACAGGGTCACAGATACGCAGTATTTT. The chain employs TRBV6-5 and TRBJ2-3; the match to TRBD1 covers 7 bases. Germline V gene sequence: CDR1 MNHEY, CDR2 SVGAGI. The trim removed 4 bases at V and 2 bases at J, leaving 3 bases unmatched. The CDR3 length is 14 residues.

Ten or more counts support this clonotype. The chain has TRBV12-3 or TRBV12-4 and TRBJ2-7; D might be TRBD2 (6 bases). The CDR3 is made up of 15 amino acids. Trimming removed 1 base from V and 3 bases from J, with 13 bases in between. DNA of the CDR3: TGTGCCAGCAGTTTAGGGTTCGGGGGTGTCTACGAGCAGTACTTC. This encodes CASSLGFGGVYEQYF.

This clonotype was picked up many times. The chain employs TRBV7-2 and TRBJ1-5; D not certain. Germline CDR1 SGHTA, CDR2 FQGNSA. The CDR3 consists of 15 residues. V lost 5 bases and J lost 5, with 16 bases in between. Written as DNA, the CDR3 is TGTGCCAGCAGCCGAAGGACGGGCGGAGATCAGCCCCAGCATTTT. Its protein is CASSRRTGGDQPQHF.

The chain recombines TRBV11-2 with TRBJ2-5; D tentatively fits TRBD1 or TRBD2 (5 bases each). V lost 5 bases and J 5 bases, leaving 18 bases between the germline ends. The CDR3 sequence is 15 residues long. Germline values: CDR1 SGHAT, CDR2 FQNNGV. CDR3 sequence (DNA): TGTGCCAGCAGCCCCACGAGGGGTTCTCGGGAGACCCAGTACTTC. Its translation is CASSPTRGSRETQYF.

This sequence joins TRBV2 and TRBJ1-1; D is possibly TRBD1 (5 bases). Germline CDR1 SNHLY, CDR2 FYNNEI. Trimming left V 3 bases short and J 7 bases short, with 6 bases between. The CDR3 extends over 11 amino acids. CDR3 nucleotide sequence: TGTGCCAGCAGTGAGGGACTTGAAGCTTTCTTT. It yields the protein CASSEGLEAFF.

The rearrangement uses TRBV7-9 and TRBJ1-1, with 7 bases that match TRBD1. After removal of 7 bases from V and 0 bases from J, the junction contained 8 bases not matched to a gene. Germline V gene data show CDR1 as SEHNR and CDR2 as FQNEAQ (reference sequence). This CDR3 is built from 15 residues. The CDR3 loop is CASTLGDSMNTEAFF. The CDR3 nucleotides read TGTGCCAGCACCCTGGGGGACAGTATGAACACTGAAGCTTTCTTT.

The chain employs TRBV29-1 and TRBJ2-1, with unresolved D. The V end was cut by 3 bases, the J end by 3 bases, with 3 bases between. Per the germline V gene, CDR1 is SQVTM and CDR2 is ANQGSEA. The CDR3 is made up of 11 amino acids. The CDR3 here is CSVEGYNEQFF. CDR3 DNA: TGCAGCGTTGAGGGCTACAATGAGCAGTTCTTC.

Remarks on this clonotype: With a much larger clone just one base away, this may be a read error. The chain is built from TRBV6-6 and TRBJ1-1; D is ambiguous. The CDR3 sequence is 14 residues long. CDR1 is MNHNY, CDR2 SVGAGI, per germline (reference sequence). V was pared by 8 bases and J by 1 base, with 14 bases between. The CDR3 is CASFSDQPNTEAFF. In DNA form, the CDR3 reads TGTGCCAGCTTTTCCGACCAACCGAACACTGAAGCTTTCTTT.

Worth noting for this clonotype: A much larger clone sits a single nucleotide away, making a read error possible. Because the CDR3 is missing its conserved closing phenylalanine or tryptophan, this is likely a read error. This chain connects TRBV6-2 or TRBV6-3 to TRBJ1-5; the D is unclear. Trimming cost V 4 bases and J 6 bases, with 4 bases left between them. The CDR3 is 11 amino acids. Germline V gene lookup returns CDR1 MNHEY and CDR2 SVGEGT. The CDR3 nucleotides read TGTGCCAGCAGTTCGGGTCAGCCCCAGCATCTT. Translation: CASSSGQPQHL.